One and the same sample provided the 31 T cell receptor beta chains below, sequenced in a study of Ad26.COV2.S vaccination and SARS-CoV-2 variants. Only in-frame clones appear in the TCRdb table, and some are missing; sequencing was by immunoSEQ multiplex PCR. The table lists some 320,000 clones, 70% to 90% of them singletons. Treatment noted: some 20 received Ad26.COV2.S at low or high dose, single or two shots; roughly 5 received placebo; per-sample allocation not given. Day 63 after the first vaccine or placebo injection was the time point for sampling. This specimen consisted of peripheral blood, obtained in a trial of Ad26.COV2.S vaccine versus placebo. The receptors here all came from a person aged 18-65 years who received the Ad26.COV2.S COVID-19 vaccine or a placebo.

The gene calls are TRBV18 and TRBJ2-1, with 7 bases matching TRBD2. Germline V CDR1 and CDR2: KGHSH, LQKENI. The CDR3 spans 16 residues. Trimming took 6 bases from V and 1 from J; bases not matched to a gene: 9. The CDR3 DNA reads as TGTGCCAGCTCCCCTATGCGACTAGCATCCTACAATGAGCAGTTCTTC. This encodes CASSPMRLASYNEQFF.

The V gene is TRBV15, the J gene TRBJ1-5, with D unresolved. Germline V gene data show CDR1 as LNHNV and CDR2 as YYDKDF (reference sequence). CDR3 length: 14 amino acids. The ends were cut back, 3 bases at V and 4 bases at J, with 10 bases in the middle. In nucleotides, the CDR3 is TGTGCCACCAGCAGTGGACGGAGAAATCAGCCCCAGCATTTT. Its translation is CATSSGRRNQPQHF.

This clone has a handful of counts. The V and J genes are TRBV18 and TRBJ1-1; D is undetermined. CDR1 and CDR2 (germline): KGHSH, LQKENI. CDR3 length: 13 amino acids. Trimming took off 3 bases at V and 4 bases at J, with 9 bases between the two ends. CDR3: CASSPQVGTEAFF. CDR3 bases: TGTGCCAGCTCACCTCAGGTGGGCACTGAAGCTTTCTTT.

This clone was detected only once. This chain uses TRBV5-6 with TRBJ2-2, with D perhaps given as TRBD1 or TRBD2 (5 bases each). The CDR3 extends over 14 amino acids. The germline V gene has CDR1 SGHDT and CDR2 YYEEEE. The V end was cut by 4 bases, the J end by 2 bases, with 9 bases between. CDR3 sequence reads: CASSRRDNTGELFF. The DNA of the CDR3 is TGTGCCAGCAGCCGCAGGGACAACACCGGGGAGCTGTTTTTT.

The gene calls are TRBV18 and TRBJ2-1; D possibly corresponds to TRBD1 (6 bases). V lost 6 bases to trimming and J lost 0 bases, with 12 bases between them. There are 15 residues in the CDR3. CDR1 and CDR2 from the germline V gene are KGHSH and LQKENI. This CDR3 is CASSPTGSSYNEQFF. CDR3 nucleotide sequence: TGTGCCAGCTCGCCCACAGGGAGCTCCTACAATGAGCAGTTCTTC. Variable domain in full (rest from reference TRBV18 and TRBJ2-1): NAGVMQNPRHLVRRRGQEARLRCSPMKGHSHVYWYRQLPEEGLKFMVYLQKENIIDESGMPKERFSAEFPKEGPSILRIQQVVRGDSAAYFCASSPTGSSYNEQFFGPGTRLTVL.

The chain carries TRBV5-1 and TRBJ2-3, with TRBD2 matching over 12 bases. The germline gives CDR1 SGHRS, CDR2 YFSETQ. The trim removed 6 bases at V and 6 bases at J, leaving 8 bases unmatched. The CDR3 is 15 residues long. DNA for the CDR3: TGCGCCAGCAATCCTAGCGGGGGGGCCCGGGATACGCAGTATTTT. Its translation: CASNPSGGARDTQYF. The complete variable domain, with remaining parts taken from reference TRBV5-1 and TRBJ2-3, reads KAGVTQTPRYLIKTRGQQVTLSCSPISGHRSVSWYQQTPGQGLQFLFEYFSETQRNKGNFPGRFSGRQFSNSRSEMNVSTLELGDSALYLCASNPSGGARDTQYFGPGTRLTVL.

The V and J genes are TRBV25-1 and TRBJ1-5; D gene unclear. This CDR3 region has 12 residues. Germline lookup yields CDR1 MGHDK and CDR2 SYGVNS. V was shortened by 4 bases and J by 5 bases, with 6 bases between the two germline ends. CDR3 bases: TGTGCCAGCAGTGGCTTGGATCAGCCCCAGCATTTT. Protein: CASSGLDQPQHF. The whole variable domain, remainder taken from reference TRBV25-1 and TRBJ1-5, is EADIYQTPRYLVIGTGKKITLECSQTMGHDKMYWYQQDPGMELHLIHYSYGVNSTEKGDLSSESTVSRIRTEHFPLTLESARPSHTSQYLCASSGLDQPQHFGDGTRLSIL.

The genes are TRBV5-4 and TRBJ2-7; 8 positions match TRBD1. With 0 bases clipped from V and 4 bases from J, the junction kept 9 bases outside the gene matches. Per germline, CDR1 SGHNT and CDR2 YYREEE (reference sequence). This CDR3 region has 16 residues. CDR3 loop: CASSLEKGRGLYEQYF. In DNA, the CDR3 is TGTGCCAGCAGCTTGGAGAAGGGCAGGGGGCTTTACGAGCAGTACTTC.

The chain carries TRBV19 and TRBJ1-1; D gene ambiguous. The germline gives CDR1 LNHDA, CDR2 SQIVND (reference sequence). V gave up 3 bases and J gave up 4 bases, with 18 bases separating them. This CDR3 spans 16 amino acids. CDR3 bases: TGTGCCAGTAGTATTATTTGGGCCGCTGGTAGCACTGAAGCTTTCTTT. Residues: CASSIIWAAGSTEAFF.

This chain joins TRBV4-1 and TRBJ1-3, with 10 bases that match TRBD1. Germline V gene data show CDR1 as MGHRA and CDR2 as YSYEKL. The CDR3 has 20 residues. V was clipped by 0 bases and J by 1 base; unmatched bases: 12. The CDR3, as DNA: TGCGCCAGCAGCCAAGAGCCGGGACAGGGGAGAATTGTATCTGGAAACACCATATATTTT. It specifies CASSQEPGQGRIVSGNTIYF.

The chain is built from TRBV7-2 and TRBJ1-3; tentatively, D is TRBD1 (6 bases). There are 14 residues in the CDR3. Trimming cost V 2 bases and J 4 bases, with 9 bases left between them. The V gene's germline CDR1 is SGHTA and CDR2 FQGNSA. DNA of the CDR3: TGTGCCAGCAGCTTACAGGGGTGGGGAAACACCATATATTTT. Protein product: CASSLQGWGNTIYF.

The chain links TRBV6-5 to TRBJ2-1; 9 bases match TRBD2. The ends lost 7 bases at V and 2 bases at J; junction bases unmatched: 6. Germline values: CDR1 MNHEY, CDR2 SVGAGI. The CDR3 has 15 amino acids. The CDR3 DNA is TGTGCCAGCATCCCTATAGCGGGGGCCTACAATGAGCAGTTCTTC. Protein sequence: CASIPIAGAYNEQFF.

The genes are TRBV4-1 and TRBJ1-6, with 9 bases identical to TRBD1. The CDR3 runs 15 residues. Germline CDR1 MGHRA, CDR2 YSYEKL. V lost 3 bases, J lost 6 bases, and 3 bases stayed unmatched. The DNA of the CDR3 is TGCGCCAGCAGCCACCCGGGACAGGGTAATTCACCCCTCCACTTT. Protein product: CASSHPGQGNSPLHF.

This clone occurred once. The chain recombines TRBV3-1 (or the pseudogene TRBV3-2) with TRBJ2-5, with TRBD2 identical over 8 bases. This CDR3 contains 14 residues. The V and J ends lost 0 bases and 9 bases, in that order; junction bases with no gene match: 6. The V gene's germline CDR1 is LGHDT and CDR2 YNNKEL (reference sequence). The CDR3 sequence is CASSQDLRGGSQYF. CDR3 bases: TGTGCCAGCAGCCAAGATCTCCGGGGGGGCTCCCAGTACTTC.

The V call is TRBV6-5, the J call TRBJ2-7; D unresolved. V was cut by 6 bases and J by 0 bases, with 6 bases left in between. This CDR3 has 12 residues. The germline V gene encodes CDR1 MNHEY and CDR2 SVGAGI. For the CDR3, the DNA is TGTGCCAGCAGCCACGACTCCTACGAGCAGTACTTC. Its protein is CASSHDSYEQYF.

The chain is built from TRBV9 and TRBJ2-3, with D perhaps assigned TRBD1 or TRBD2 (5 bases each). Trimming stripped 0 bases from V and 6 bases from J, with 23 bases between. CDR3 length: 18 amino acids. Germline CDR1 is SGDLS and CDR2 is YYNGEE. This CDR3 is CASSVAGSFRDLGDTQYF. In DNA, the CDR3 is TGTGCCAGCAGCGTAGCTGGGAGTTTCCGGGACCTCGGGGATACGCAGTATTTT.

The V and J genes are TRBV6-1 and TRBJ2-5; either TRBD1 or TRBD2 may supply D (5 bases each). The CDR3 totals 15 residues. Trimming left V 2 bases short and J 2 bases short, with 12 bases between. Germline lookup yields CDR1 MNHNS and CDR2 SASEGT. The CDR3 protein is CASSEHGADQETQYF. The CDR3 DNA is TGTGCCAGCAGTGAACACGGGGCGGATCAAGAGACCCAGTACTTC.

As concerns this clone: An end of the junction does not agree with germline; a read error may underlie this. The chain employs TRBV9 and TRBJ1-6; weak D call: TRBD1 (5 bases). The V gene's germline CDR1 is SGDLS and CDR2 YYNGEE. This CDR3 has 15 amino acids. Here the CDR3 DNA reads TGTGCCCGCAGCAGGGTGGGGGGGGGTAATTCACCCCTCCACTTT. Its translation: CARSRVGGGNSPLHF.

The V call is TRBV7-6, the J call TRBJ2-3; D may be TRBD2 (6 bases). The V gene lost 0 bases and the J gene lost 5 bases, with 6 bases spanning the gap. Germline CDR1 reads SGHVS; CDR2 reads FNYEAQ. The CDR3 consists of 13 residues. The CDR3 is CASSLARGDTQYF. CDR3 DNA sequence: TGTGCCAGCAGCTTAGCGCGGGGAGATACGCAGTATTTT.

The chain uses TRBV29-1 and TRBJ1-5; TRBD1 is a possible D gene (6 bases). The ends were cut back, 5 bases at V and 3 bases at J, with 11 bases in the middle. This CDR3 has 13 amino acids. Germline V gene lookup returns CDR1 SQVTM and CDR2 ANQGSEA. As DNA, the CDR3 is TGCAGCGTTAGACAGGAGGACAATCAGCCCCAGCATTTT. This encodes CSVRQEDNQPQHF.

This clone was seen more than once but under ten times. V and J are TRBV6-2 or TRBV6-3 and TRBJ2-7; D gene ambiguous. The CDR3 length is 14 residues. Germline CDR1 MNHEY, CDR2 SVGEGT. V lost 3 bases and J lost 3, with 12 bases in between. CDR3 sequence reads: CASSYKFRGYEQYF. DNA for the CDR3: TGTGCCAGCAGTTATAAGTTCCGCGGCTACGAGCAGTACTTC.

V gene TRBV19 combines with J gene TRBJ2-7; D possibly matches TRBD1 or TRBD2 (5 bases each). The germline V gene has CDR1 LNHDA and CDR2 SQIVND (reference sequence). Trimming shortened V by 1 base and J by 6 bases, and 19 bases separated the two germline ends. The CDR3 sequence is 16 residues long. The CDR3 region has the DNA TGTGCCAGTAGTATAGCCCCTTTGGGGGAAGCATCCGAGCAGTACTTC. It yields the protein CASSIAPLGEASEQYF.

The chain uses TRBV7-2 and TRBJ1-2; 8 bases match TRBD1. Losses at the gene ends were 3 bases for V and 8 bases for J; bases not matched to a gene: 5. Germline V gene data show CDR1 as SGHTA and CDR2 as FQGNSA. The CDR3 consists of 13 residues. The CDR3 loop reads CASSLPTGVGYTF. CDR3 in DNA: TGTGCCAGCAGCTTGCCGACAGGGGTGGGCTACACCTTC.

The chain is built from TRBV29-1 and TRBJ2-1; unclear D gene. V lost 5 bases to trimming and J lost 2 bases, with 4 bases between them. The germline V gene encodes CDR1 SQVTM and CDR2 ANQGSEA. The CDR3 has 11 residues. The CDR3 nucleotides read TGCAGCGTTCTAACCTACAATGAGCAGTTCTTC. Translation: CSVLTYNEQFF.

The CDR3 sequence is CASSTKLFGLAEAFF. CDR3 DNA: TGTGCCAGTAGTACCAAACTTTTCGGACTCGCTGAAGCTTTCTTT. The chain couples TRBV19 to TRBJ1-1; D is uncertain. Deletions cut 4 bases from V and 6 bases from J, with 18 bases between. This CDR3 is built from 15 residues. Germline loops: CDR1 LNHDA, CDR2 SQIVND (reference sequence). The full variable domain, its missing parts supplied by reference TRBV19 and TRBJ1-1, is DGGITQSPKYLFRKEGQNVTLSCEQNLNHDAMYWYRQDPGQGLRLIYYSQIVNDFQKGDIAEGYSVSREKKESFPLTVTSAQKNPTAFYLCASSTKLFGLAEAFFGQGTRLTVV.

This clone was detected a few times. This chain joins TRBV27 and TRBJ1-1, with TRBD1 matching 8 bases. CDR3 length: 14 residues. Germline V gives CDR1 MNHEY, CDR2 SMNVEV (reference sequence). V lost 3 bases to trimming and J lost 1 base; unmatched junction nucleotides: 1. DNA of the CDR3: TGTGCCAGCAGTTTGACAGGGGCGAACACTGAAGCTTTCTTT. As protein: CASSLTGANTEAFF.

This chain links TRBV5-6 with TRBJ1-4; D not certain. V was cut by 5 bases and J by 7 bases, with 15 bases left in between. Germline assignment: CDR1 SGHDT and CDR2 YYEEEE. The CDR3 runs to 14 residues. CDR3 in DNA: TGTGCCAGCAGTTTAGTGGGAGGGCGTGAAAAACTGTTTTTT. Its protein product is CASSLVGGREKLFF.

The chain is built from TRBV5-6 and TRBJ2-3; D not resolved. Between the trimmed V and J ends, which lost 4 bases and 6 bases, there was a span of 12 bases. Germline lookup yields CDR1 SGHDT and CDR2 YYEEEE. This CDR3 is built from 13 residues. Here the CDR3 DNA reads TGTGCCAGCAGCCTCCAAGCTTCGGATACGCAGTATTTT. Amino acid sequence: CASSLQASDTQYF. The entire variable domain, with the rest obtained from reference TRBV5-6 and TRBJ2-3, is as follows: DAGVTQSPTHLIKTRGQQVTLRCSPKSGHDTVSWYQQALGQGPQFIFQYYEEEERQRGNFPDRFSGHQFPNYSSELNVNALLLGDSALYLCASSLQASDTQYFGPGTRLTVL.

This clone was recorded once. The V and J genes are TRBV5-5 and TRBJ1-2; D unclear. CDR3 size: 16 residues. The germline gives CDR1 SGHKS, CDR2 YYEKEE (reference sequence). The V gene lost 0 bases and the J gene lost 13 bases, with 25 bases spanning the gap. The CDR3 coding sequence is TGTGCCAGCAGCTTGGTTCCCTGGTCAGGCGGGGTCCAGGTCACCTTC. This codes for CASSLVPWSGGVQVTF.

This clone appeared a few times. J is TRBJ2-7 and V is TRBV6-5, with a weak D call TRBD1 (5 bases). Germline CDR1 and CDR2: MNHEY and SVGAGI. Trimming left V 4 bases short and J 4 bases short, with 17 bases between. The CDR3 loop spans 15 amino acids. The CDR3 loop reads CASSSTSTVPYEQYF. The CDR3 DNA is TGTGCCAGCAGTTCCACGTCGACAGTCCCGTACGAGCAGTACTTC.

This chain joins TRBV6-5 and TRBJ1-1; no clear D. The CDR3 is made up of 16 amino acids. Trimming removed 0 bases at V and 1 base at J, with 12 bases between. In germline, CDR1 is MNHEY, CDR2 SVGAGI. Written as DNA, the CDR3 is TGTGCCAGCAGTTACTCGACGGGGAGGACGAACACTGAAGCTTTCTTT. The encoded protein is CASSYSTGRTNTEAFF.